This T cell receptor beta chain was identified in a study of control samples from healthy donors and cancer patients. The table came from immunoSEQ multiplex PCR; TCRdb's copy has only in-frame clones and leaves some out. The repertoire holds approximately 97,000 clones, with roughly 90% as singletons. Germline CDR1 is SGHTA and CDR2 is FQGNSA. This CDR3 spans 15 amino acids. Deletions cut 1 base from V and 1 base from J, with 10 bases between. The receptor comes from a human donor in good health. The donor label of this sample is uncertain. The J gene is TRBJ2-5, the V gene TRBV7-2; the D gene is possibly TRBD1 (6 bases). Specimen: blood. Here the CDR3 reads CASSLVGAAQETQYF. The CDR3, as DNA: TGTGCCAGCAGCTTAGTGGGGGCAGCCCAAGAGACCCAGTACTTC. The full variable domain, its missing parts supplied by reference TRBV7-2 and TRBJ2-5, is GAGVSQSPSNKVTEKGKDVELRCDPISGHTALYWYRQSLGQGLEFLIYFQGNSAPDKSGLPSDRFSAERTGGSVSTLTIQRTQQEDSAVYLCASSLVGAAQETQYFGPGTRLLVL.